This TCR beta chain was profiled in a study of T-cell memory formation after mild COVID-19. The V and J ends lost 2 bases and 4 bases, in that order; junction bases with no gene match: 6. The CDR3 has 15 amino acids. The germline V gene encodes CDR1 MNHEY and CDR2 SMNVEV (reference sequence). TCRdb ran MiXCR on the 5' RACE reads and lists one entry per CDR3 protein. The sample includes about 470,000 distinct CDR3 sequences, roughly 25% of them seen just once. The clonotype comes from an adult woman who had mild COVID-19 (a few samples of this study predate the infection). Cell type and time point are not known. V and J are TRBV27 and TRBJ2-7, with 9 bases identical to TRBD1. The sequenced material came from PBMCs or a T cell subset sorted from them (not recorded which). CDR3 residues: CASSLIPGQGYEQYF. The CDR3 region has the DNA TGTGCCAGCAGTTTAATCCCGGGACAGGGTTACGAGCAGTACTTC.